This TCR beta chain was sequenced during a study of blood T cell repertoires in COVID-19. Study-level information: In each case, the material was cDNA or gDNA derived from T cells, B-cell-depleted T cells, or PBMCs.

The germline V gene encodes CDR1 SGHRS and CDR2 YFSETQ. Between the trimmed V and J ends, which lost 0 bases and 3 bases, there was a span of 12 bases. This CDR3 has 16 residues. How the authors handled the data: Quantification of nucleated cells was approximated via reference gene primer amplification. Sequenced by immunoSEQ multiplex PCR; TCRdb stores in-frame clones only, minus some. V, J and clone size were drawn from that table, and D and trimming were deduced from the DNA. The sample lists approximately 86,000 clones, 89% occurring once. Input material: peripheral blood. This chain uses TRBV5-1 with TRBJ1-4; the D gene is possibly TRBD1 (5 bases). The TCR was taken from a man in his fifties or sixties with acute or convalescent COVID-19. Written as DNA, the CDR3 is TGCGCCAGCAGCTTGGAGTGGGGCGGTCCTAATGAAAAACTGTTTTTT. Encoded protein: CASSLEWGGPNEKLFF.